The entry below describes one T cell receptor beta chain. Its antigen is not identified. J was trimmed by 7 bases and V by 4 bases; bases with no gene match: 16. CDR1 and CDR2 from the germline V gene are MGHRA and YSYEKL. The CDR3 runs 17 residues. This record belongs to a study of tumor and adjacent non-tumor tissue in lung cancer. In the study overall: Aged about 30 to 85 years, patients included nine to ten men and roughly 5 women with stage I to III disease.

This sample's RNA came from whole unsorted tissue. Distant lung tissue was collected more than 3 cm away from the tumor edge. Between August and November 2014, newly diagnosed, chemotherapy-naive lung cancer patients underwent thoracic surgery in China. Study-level results: Higher tumor TCR diversity was associated with shorter survival. In normal lung, the top 100 clones were significantly more dominant than in tumor.

Three rounds of nested PCR, following a modified ARM-PCR protocol, produced the TCRbeta library. MiXCR was run by TCRdb on the multiplex PCR reads, yielding one entry per CDR3 protein. In the table there are under 85,000 distinct CDR3 sequences, approximately 82% of which are singletons. The TCR originated in a man aged 65-85 years with non-small cell lung cancer. The chain employs TRBV4-1 and TRBJ2-1; TRBD2 matches 7 bases. Sequencing was carried out using distant non-tumor lung tissue. The CDR3 loop is CASSPVFSGPGWNEQFF. The CDR3 DNA sequence: TGCGCCAGCAGCCCCGTCTTTAGCGGGCCGGGGTGGAATGAGCAGTTCTTC.